Here is one T cell receptor beta chain with its context. Its antigen is currently unknown. Samples underwent the assay at deep level. TCRdb's table, derived via immunoSEQ multiplex PCR, lists solely in-frame clones and lacks some. The sample records more than 900,000 clones, about 84% being singletons. The entry originates in a study of shared clonotypes between healthy human individuals. The overall study: CD4 naive cells filled three plates per donor, CD4 memory three, CD8 naive two and CD8 memory one. General study findings and limits: Lower generation probabilities were found for non-shared clonotypes than for those shared by all four donors.

V dropped 4 bases and J dropped 4; count of bases not matched to a gene: 4. Looked up from germline, CDR1 is MNHNS and CDR2 is SASEGT. This CDR3 is built from 14 residues. The V and J genes are TRBV6-1 and TRBJ1-5; 7 bases agree with TRBD1. This TCR was recovered from a young man in good health. Some clones in this sample may be carry-over from other donors' samples. The sequenced sample was memory CD4+ T cells from PBMCs. The subset is: CD45RA-negative fraction. The CDR3 reads CASSAYRGNQPQHF. The DNA for the CDR3 is TGTGCCAGCAGTGCTTACAGGGGTAATCAGCCCCAGCATTTT.